This T cell receptor beta chain emerged from a study of shared clonotypes between healthy human individuals. Overall study: Plates per donor: three CD4 naive, three CD4 memory, two CD8 naive, one CD8 memory.

It was 150 to 200 ng DNA, 28,000 or so T cell genomes, that sorted-subset replicate PCRs used. Here immunoSEQ multiplex PCR was the method, and the copy in TCRdb shows in-frame clones only, minus some. The table shows about 2 million clones, with 85% to 95% occurring only once. Trimming stripped 4 bases from V and 9 bases from J, with 19 bases between. Germline values: CDR1 MNHNS, CDR2 SASEGT. The CDR3 totals 16 residues. Donors had no recently reported acute infections or vaccinations and were HIV-negative. The TCR was taken from a man aged 18 to 29 in good health. This chain uses TRBV6-1 with TRBJ1-6; D not certain. Sample: naive CD4+ T cells sorted from blood. Specified subset: CD45RA+ positively selected. The CDR3 protein is CASSGGTAVSGSPLHF. CDR3 sequence (DNA): TGTGCCAGCAGTGGGGGAACAGCGGTTTCGGGTTCACCCCTCCACTTT.